This T cell receptor beta chain derives from a study of radiation and T cells in renal cell carcinoma. Findings and limits, study-wide: In blood, top tumor clones expanded by 2 weeks, shrinking by 4.

CDR3 length equals 14 residues. The V gene end was trimmed by 8 bases and the J gene end by 3 bases; junction bases not matched to a gene: 5. Per the germline V gene, CDR1 is SGHNT and CDR2 is YENEEA. Note on this clone: The antigen is not known.

Profiling relied on immunoSEQ multiplex PCR, and the TCRdb table lists in-frame clones only, not all of them. The repertoire holds about 130,000 clones, 70% to 90% seen once, with 12% in the top ten. Time point specified: baseline pretreatment blood. Treatment of the sample: 15 Gy SBRT to primary tumor, nephrectomy 4 weeks later. The tumor was a clear cell renal cell carcinoma. V gene TRBV11-3 combines with J gene TRBJ2-2, with 8 nucleotides matching TRBD2. The material sequenced was blood, taken from a patient whose treatment included radiotherapy and nephrectomy. This TCR was recovered from a woman aged 45-59 years with renal cell carcinoma. CDR3 loop: CASRTGGDTGELFF. CDR3 nucleotide sequence: TGTGCCAGCCGGACCGGGGGGGACACCGGGGAGCTGTTTTTT.